The 12 T cell receptor beta chains listed next were all sequenced from one sample in a study of blood T cell repertoires in COVID-19. The repertoire was sequenced with immunoSEQ multiplex PCR; TCRdb's copy has only in-frame clones and lacks some. This table has 250,000 or so clones, 65% to 85% appearing once. The specimen was PBMCs or T cells enriched from blood (not recorded which). The receptors derive from a man between 50 and 59 years old who had recovered from COVID-19.

The genes are TRBV12-3 or TRBV12-4 and TRBJ2-7; D uncertain. The CDR3 is 13 residues long. Trimming stripped 1 base from V and 4 bases from J, with 8 bases between. CDR3 coding DNA: TGTGCCAGCAGTTTAGTATATTCTTACGAGCAGTACTTC. This sequence encodes CASSLVYSYEQYF.

The chain has TRBV30 and TRBJ2-7, with TRBD1 matching 7 bases. The CDR3 runs to 11 residues. The V gene's germline CDR1 is GTSNPN and CDR2 SVGIG (reference sequence). V dropped 5 bases and J dropped 6; count of bases not matched to a gene: 4. The CDR3 coding sequence is TGTGCCTGGGGACAGGTTGGCGAGCAGTACTTC. Amino acid sequence: CAWGQVGEQYF. The variable domain in full, completed from reference TRBV30 and TRBJ2-7, reads SQTIHQWPATLVQPVGSPLSLECTVEGTSNPNLYWYRQAAGRGLQLLFYSVGIGQISSEVPQNLSASRPQDRQFILSSKKLLLSDSGFYLCAWGQVGEQYFGPGTRLTVT.

The rearrangement uses TRBV2 and TRBJ1-2, with D maybe TRBD1 (6 bases). V was shortened by 8 bases and J by 4 bases, with 17 bases between the two germline ends. The length of the CDR3 is 14 residues. Germline lookup yields CDR1 SNHLY and CDR2 FYNNEI. The CDR3 sequence is CASVFVAGAYGYTF. The CDR3 nucleotides read TGTGCCAGCGTCTTTGTGGCAGGGGCCTATGGCTACACCTTC. The full variable domain, with the rest looked up from reference TRBV2 and TRBJ1-2, is EPEVTQTPSHQVTQMGQEVILRCVPISNHLYFYWYRQILGQKVEFLVSFYNNEISEKSEIFDDQFSVERPDGSNFTLKIRSTKLEDSAMYFCASVFVAGAYGYTFGSGTRLTVV.

The chain combines TRBV5-1 with TRBJ1-2; 11 positions agree with TRBD1. Germline-derived CDR1 and CDR2 are SGHRS and YFSETQ. The ends lost 0 bases at V and 7 bases at J; junction bases unmatched: 5. The CDR3 is 15 residues long. CDR3 in DNA: TGCGCCAGCAGCTTGGACGGACAGGGGGCGCTTGGCTACACCTTC. Its protein is CASSLDGQGALGYTF.

V gene TRBV11-2 combines with J gene TRBJ1-6, with D possibly being TRBD1 (5 bases). CDR3 length: 14 residues. Germline-derived CDR1 and CDR2 are SGHAT and FQNNGV. Trimming removed 5 bases at V and 8 bases at J, with 13 bases between. CDR3 bases: TGTGCCAGCAGCCAAGGCGGGGGTTATTCACCCCTCCACTTT. It codes for CASSQGGGYSPLHF.

The V call is TRBV11-3, the J call TRBJ2-3; 10 bases are a match to TRBD1. Germline trimming cut 5 bases from V and 4 bases from J; bases unmatched to any gene: 3. CDR3 size: 14 residues. Looked up from germline, CDR1 is SGHNT and CDR2 is YENEEA. The chain's CDR3 is CASSPTGGADTQYF. CDR3 DNA sequence: TGTGCCAGCAGCCCGACAGGGGGCGCAGATACGCAGTATTTT.

The chain joins TRBV12-3 or TRBV12-4 to TRBJ2-3, with D uncertain. V was trimmed by 4 bases and J by 3 bases, leaving 5 bases between them. The CDR3 has 12 amino acids. The CDR3 loop reads CASSSGTDTQYF. As DNA, the CDR3 is TGTGCCAGCAGTTCCGGGACAGATACGCAGTATTTT.

This chain joins TRBV18 and TRBJ1-5, with a weak D call TRBD1 (5 bases). This CDR3 spans 15 amino acids. CDR1 and CDR2 (germline): KGHSH, LQKENI. The V and J ends lost 6 bases and 3 bases respectively, with 15 bases between them. The CDR3 reads CASSPSSGLNQPQHF. CDR3 sequence (DNA): TGTGCCAGCTCGCCCTCTTCAGGGCTCAATCAGCCCCAGCATTTT. The complete variable domain, with remaining parts taken from reference TRBV18 and TRBJ1-5, reads NAGVMQNPRHLVRRRGQEARLRCSPMKGHSHVYWYRQLPEEGLKFMVYLQKENIIDESGMPKERFSAEFPKEGPSILRIQQVVRGDSAAYFCASSPSSGLNQPQHFGDGTRLSIL.

The chain couples TRBV4-1 to TRBJ1-3; D possibly corresponds to TRBD1 (5 bases). V shed 1 base and J shed 7 bases, with 11 bases lying between them. The length of the CDR3 is 14 residues. The germline V gene has CDR1 MGHRA and CDR2 YSYEKL. The CDR3 DNA follows: TGCGCCAGCAGCCAAGTGGGGGGGTGGAACACCATATATTTT. It translates to CASSQVGGWNTIYF.

This chain connects TRBV3-1 (or the pseudogene TRBV3-2) to TRBJ2-3, with a weak D call TRBD2 (5 bases). This CDR3 has 14 amino acids. The germline CDR1 and CDR2 sequences are LGHDT and YNNKEL (reference sequence). The V end lost 3 bases, the J end lost 2 bases, and 9 bases lay between the germline ends. The CDR3, as DNA: TGTGCCAGCAGCCAGCCGGGATACACAGATACGCAGTATTTT. This translates into CASSQPGYTDTQYF.

This chain connects TRBV7-2 to TRBJ2-1, with D perhaps matching TRBD2 (5 bases). Deletions cut 2 bases from V and 7 bases from J, with 15 bases between. The CDR3 has 15 residues. Germline assignment: CDR1 SGHTA and CDR2 FQGNSA. The CDR3 reads CASSLIRAGGNEQFF. CDR3 bases: TGTGCCAGCAGCTTAATTAGGGCGGGCGGAAATGAGCAGTTCTTC.

The chain uses TRBV7-2 and TRBJ1-2; 8 bases line up with TRBD1. This CDR3 contains 16 residues. V dropped 1 base and J dropped 3; count of bases not matched to a gene: 7. Germline CDR1 is SGHTA and CDR2 is FQGNSA. For the CDR3, the DNA is TGTGCCAGCAGCTTAGGGGGGACAGGAGGTCACTATGGCTACACCTTC. This sequence encodes CASSLGGTGGHYGYTF.